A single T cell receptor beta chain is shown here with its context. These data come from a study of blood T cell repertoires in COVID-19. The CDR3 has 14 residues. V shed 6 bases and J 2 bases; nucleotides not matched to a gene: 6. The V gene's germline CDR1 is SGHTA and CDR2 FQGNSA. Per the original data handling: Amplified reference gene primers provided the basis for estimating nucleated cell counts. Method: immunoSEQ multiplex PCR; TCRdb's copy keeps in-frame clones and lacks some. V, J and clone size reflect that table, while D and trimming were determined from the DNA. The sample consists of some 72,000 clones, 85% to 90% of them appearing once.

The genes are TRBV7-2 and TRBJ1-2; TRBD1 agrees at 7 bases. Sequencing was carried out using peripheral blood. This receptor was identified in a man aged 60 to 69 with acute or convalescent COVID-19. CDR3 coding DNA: TGTGCCAGCAGTTTGGGACAGATAAACTATGGCTACACCTTC. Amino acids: CASSLGQINYGYTF.